This is a list of T cell receptor beta chains from one sample in a study of HIV-infected patients and healthy controls. In TCRdb, the 5' RACE reads were re-called with MiXCR into one record per CDR3 protein. The sample lists about 64,000 distinct CDR3 sequences; 15% to 20% were seen once. The sequencing input was CD4+ T cells from blood. The receptors derive from a human donor in good health. CDR3s include the opening cysteine and the closing phenylalanine or tryptophan. Clone sizes are given selectively: once, few, many, or a class where the clone is expanded.

TRBJ2-2,NA,TRBV27,CASSKYTGELFF
TRBJ1-3,NA,TRBV7-9,CASSLVEGSGNTIYF
TRBJ1-2,few,TRBV6-1,CASSQLGQNYGYTF
TRBJ1-2,few,TRBV12-3/TRBV12-4,CASNFGQGPGYTF
TRBJ1-6,many,TRBV6-2/TRBV6-3,CASSPGQAILNNSPLHF
TRBJ2-5,many,TRBV20-1,CSAGDSIQETQYF
TRBJ2-7,NA,TRBV7-8,CASSPRQGGPYEQYF
TRBJ1-1,few,TRBV4-1,CASSQPGTNTEAFF
TRBJ2-7,NA,TRBV6-5,CASSRQGGEQYF
TRBJ2-1,few,TRBV20-1,CSARVLAGGHEQFF
TRBJ1-1,many,TRBV7-8,CASRLQGSGNTEAFF
TRBJ1-1,NA,TRBV12-3/TRBV12-4,CASTPSLGRGNTEAFF
TRBJ2-3,NA,TRBV2,CASSGPLGTDHSTDTQYF
TRBJ2-2,few,TRBV18,CASSPDDQQGTGELFF
TRBJ2-3,many,TRBV10-3,CAISEGPASSTDTQYF
TRBJ1-1,NA,TRBV11-2,CASTPGSRTYLMNTEAFF
TRBJ2-2,NA,TRBV7-9,CASSFLRGRDGNTGELFF
TRBJ2-7,many,TRBV3-1,CASSHGDRQYF
TRBJ2-4,NA,TRBV7-2,CASSLIPGGRNIQYF
TRBJ1-2,few,TRBV6-6,CASKVYQNNYGYTF
TRBJ2-1,many,TRBV20-1,CSARTREHEQFF
TRBJ1-4,few,TRBV2,CASSQWGEKLFF
TRBJ1-2,NA,TRBV18,CASSDSAGTGTHGYTF
TRBJ1-1,few,TRBV6-5,CASSRDDLMNTEAFF
TRBJ2-3,NA,TRBV25-1,CASSVRGFGDTQYF
TRBJ1-1,few,TRBV14,CASSRNRGTTEAFF
TRBJ1-2,NA,TRBV2,CASSPALGNGYTF
TRBJ2-7,many,TRBV4-1,CASSQGPGTTYEQYF
TRBJ2-5,few,TRBV5-1,CASSQGGPGRAEETQYF
TRBJ2-7,many,TRBV10-3,CAISDGRAGPLDEQYF
TRBJ1-1,NA,TRBV7-2,CASSLEQGGEAFF
TRBJ2-7,NA,TRBV7-3,CASSFGASSSYEQYF
TRBJ2-5,many,TRBV9,CASSETGLGETQYF